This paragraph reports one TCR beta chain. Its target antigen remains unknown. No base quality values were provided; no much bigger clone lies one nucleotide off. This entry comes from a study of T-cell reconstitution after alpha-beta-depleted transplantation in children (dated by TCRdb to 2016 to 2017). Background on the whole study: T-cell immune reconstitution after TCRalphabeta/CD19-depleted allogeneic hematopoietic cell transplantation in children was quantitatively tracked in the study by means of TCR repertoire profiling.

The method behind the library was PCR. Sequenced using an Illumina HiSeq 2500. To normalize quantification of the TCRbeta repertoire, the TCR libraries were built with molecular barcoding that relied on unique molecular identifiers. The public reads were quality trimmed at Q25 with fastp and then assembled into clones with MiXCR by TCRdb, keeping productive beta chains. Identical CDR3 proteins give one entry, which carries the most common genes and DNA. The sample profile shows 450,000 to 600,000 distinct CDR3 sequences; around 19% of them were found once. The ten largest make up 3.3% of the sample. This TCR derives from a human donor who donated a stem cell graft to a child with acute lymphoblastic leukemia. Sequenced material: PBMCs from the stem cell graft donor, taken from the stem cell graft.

The bases are TGTGCCAGCAGCTCCGTACTCTCTGATACGCAGTATTTT. The resulting protein is CASSSVLSDTQYF. The chain employs TRBV6-1 and TRBJ2-3; the D gene assignment is ambiguous. The CDR3 measures 13 amino acids from cysteine to phenylalanine. The DNA shown is the 39-base CDR3, in frame from base 1. The germline V gene encodes CDR1 MNHNS and CDR2 SASEGT. Between the V and J ends, shortened by 6 bases and 6 bases respectively, the junction contains 13 bases.